This TCR beta chain was sequenced during a study of T-cell memory formation after mild COVID-19. Study at large: Each donor largely had its own TCR clusters.

Germline CDR1 reads DFQATT; CDR2 reads SNEGSKA (reference sequence). Trimming at V came to 6 bases and at J to 4 bases, leaving 12 bases not matched to a gene. The CDR3 has 14 residues. Using its own MiXCR run on the 5' RACE reads, TCRdb lists one record per CDR3 protein. The data contain 50,000 or so distinct CDR3 sequences, around a quarter of them singletons. The table lists this clonotype with many counts. The chain combines TRBV20-1 with TRBJ2-7; the match to TRBD1 covers 7 bases. The sample comprised PBMCs or a T cell subset sorted from them (not recorded which). This TCR was sampled from a man in his late teens or twenties who had mild COVID-19 (a few samples of this study predate the infection). Cell type and time point are not known. The CDR3 DNA reads TGCAGTGCCCGGGACAGTGCACAAAAGTACGAGCAGTACTTC. It encodes CSARDSAQKYEQYF.